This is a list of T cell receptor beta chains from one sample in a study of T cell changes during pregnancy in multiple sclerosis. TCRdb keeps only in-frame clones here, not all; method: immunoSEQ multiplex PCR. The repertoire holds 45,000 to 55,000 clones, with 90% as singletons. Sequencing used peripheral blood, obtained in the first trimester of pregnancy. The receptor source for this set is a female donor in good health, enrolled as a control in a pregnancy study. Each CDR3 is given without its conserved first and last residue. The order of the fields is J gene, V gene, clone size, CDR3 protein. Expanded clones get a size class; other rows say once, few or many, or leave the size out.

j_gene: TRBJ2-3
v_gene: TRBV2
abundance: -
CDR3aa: ASTGQGTATDTQY

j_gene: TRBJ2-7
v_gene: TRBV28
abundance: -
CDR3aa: ASSLKRPGQGFDEQY

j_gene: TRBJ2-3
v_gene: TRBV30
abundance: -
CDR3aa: AWSVLAGAGDTQY

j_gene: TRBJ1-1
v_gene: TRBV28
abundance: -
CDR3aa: ASSLSGAGF

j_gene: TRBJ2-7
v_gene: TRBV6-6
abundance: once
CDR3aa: ASLSGREQY

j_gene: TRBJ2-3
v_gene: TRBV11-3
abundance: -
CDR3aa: ASSLGLAGFTDTQY

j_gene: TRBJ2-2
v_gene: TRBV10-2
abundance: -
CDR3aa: ASRLQGYTGELF

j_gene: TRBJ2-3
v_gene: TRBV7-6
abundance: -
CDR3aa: ASSLGTSTDTQY

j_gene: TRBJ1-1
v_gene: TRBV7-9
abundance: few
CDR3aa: ASSSAGPEAF

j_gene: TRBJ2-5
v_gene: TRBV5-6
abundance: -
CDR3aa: ASSVRSSGGPPEETQY

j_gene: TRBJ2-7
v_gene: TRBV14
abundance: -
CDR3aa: ASSFGPGLEQY

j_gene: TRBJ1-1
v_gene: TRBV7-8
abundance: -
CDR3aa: ASSLEPALENTEAF

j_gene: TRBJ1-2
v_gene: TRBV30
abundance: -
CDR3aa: AWTQGNYGYT

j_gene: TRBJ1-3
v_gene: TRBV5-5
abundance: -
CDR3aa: ASSLDVGSGNTIY

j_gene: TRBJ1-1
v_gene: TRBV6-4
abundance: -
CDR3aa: ASSEFRGTEAF

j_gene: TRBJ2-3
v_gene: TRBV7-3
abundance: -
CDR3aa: ASSLTFFNTDTQY

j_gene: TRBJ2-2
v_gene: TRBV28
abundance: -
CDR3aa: ASRIQGPTTGELF

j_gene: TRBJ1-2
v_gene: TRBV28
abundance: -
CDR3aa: ASSPGTGVWGYT

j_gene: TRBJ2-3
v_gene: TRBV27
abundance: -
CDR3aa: ASSLQQARDTQY

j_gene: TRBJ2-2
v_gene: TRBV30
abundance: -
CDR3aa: AWSVRGGGGELF

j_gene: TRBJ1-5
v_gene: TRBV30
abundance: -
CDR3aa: ACGDRGKQPQH

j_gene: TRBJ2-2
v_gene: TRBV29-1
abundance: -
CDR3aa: SVTGLAGVDTGELF

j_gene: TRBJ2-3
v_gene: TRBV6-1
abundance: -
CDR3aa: ASSGDRAGWADTQY

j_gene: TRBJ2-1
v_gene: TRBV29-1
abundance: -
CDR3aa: SVAEPSGILDPEQF

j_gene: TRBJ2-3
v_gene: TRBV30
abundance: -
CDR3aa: AWAPGTDTQY

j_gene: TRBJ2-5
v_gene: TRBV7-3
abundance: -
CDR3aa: ASRFEGLAGGETQY

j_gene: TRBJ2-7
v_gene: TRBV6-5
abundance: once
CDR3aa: ASSYGGVSYEQY

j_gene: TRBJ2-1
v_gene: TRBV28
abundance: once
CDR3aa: ATSGPGGRSYEQF

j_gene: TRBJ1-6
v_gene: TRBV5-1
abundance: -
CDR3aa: ASSLPTGQLYSPLH

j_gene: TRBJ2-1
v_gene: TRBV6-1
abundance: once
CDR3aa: ASSEALGAGGIEQF

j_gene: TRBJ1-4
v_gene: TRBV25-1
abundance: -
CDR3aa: ASRPGQGFNEKLF

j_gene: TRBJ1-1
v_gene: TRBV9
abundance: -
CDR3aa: ASSVAIYGPRGMNTEAF

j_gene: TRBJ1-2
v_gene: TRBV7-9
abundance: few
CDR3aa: ASSRDRARGYT

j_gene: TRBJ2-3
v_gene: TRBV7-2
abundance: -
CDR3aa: ASSLRDTQY

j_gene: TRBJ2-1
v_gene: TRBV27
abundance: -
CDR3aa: ASSLGGNYNEQF

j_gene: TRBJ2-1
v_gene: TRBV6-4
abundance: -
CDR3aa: ASSVASGGSEQF

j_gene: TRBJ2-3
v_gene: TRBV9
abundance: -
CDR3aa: ASSVGGTSVTDTQY

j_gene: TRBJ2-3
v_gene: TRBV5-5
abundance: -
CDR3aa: ASSLPSGGTDTQY

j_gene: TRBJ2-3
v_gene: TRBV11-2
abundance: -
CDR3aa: ASSIRLAGSTDTQY

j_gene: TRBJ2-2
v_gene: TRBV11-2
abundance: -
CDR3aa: ASSLTYRGLPNTGELF

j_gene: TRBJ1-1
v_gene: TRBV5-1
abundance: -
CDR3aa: ASSLLGQGNTEAF